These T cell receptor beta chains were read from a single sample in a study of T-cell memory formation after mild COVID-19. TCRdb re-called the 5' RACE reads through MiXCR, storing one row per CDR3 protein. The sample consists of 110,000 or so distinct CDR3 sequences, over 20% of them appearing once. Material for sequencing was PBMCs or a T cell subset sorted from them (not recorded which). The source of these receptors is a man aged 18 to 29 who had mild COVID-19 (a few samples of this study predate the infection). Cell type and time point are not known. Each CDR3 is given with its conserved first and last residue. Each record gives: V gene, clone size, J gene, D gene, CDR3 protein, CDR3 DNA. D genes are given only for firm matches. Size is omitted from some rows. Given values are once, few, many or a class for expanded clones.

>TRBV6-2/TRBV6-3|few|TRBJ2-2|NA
CASSFRQRGAGELFF
TGTGCCAGCAGTTTCAGACAACGCGGGGCCGGGGAGCTGTTTTTT
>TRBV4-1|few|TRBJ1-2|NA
CASSHVRDYGYTF
TGCGCCAGCAGCCATGTTCGGGACTATGGCTACACCTTC
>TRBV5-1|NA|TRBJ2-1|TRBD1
CASSFGTGFGNEQFF
TGCGCCAGCAGCTTCGGGACAGGGTTTGGCAATGAGCAGTTCTTC
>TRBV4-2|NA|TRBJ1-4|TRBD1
CASSQDRDRGSEKLFF
TGTGCCAGCAGCCAAGATCGGGACAGGGGGAGTGAAAAACTGTTTTTT
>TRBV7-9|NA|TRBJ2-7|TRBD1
CASSLEGTGFQAYEQYF
TGTGCCAGCAGCTTAGAGGGGACAGGGTTTCAAGCCTACGAGCAGTACTTC
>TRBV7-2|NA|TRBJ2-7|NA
CASSLLLGSYLVGEQYF
TGTGCCAGCAGCCTCTTATTGGGCAGCTACCTGGTGGGCGAGCAGTACTTC
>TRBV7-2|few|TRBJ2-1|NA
CASSEYRGHNEQFF
TGTGCCAGCAGCGAATACAGAGGTCACAATGAGCAGTTCTTC
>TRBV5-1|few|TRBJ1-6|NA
CASSEGPGDFWNSPLHF
TGCGCCAGCAGCGAGGGACCGGGTGACTTTTGGAATTCACCCCTCCACTTT
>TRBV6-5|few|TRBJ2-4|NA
CASSSAGAKNIQYF
TGTGCCAGCAGTTCCGCCGGAGCCAAAAACATTCAGTACTTC
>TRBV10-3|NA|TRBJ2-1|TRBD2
CAIAAGGNEQFF
TGTGCCATCGCTGCGGGGGGCAATGAGCAGTTCTTC
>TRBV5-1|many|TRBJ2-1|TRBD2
CASSWTRGLGTYNEQFF
TGCGCCAGCAGCTGGACGAGGGGACTAGGGACCTACAATGAGCAGTTCTTC
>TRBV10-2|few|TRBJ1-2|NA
CASSEKAIYGYTF
TGCGCCAGCAGTGAGAAGGCAATCTATGGCTACACCTTC
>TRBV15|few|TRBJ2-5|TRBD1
CATSTGQGARETQYF
TGTGCCACCAGCACTGGACAGGGGGCTCGGGAGACCCAGTACTTC
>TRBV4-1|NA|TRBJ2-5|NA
CASSPLGLGTQYF
TGCGCCAGCAGCCCCTTGGGTCTCGGGACCCAGTACTTC
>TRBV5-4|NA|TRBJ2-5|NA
CASSQEDQETQYF
TGTGCCAGCAGTCAGGAAGACCAAGAGACCCAGTACTTC
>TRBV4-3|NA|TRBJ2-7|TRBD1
CASSPGTGIYEQYF
TGCGCCAGCAGCCCCGGGACAGGCATCTACGAGCAGTACTTC
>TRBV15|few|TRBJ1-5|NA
CATSRDRQGQPQHF
TGTGCCACCAGCAGAGATAGGCAGGGGCAGCCCCAGCATTTT
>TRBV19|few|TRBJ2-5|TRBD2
CASSVAGGLETQYF
TGTGCCAGTAGCGTAGCGGGGGGGTTGGAGACCCAGTACTTC
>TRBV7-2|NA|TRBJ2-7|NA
CASSWSDSPYEQYF
TGTGCCAGCAGCTGGTCGGACAGCCCCTACGAGCAGTACTTC
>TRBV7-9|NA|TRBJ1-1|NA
CASSRQLNTEAFF
TGTGCCAGCAGCCGACAGCTGAACACTGAAGCTTTCTTT
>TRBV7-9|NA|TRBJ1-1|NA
CASSLAGGAEAFF
TGTGCCAGCAGCTTAGCGGGAGGGGCTGAAGCTTTCTTT
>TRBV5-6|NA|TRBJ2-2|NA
CASSFGRNTGELFF
TGTGCCAGCAGCTTTGGCAGGAACACCGGGGAGCTGTTTTTT
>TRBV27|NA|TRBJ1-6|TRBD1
CASRNSQLLGGRHSPLHF
TGTGCCAGCAGGAATAGCCAACTTTTAGGGGGCCGACATTCACCCCTCCACTTT
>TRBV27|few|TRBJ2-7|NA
CASSLSADFYEQYF
TGTGCCAGCAGTTTAAGCGCTGACTTCTACGAGCAGTACTTC
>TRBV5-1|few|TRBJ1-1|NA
CASRGLGGTEAFF
TGCGCCAGCAGAGGTTTGGGAGGCACTGAAGCTTTCTTT
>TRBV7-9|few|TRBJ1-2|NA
CASKAVLYGYTF
TGTGCCAGCAAGGCGGTTCTATATGGCTACACCTTC
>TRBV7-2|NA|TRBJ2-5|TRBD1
CASSRLGQAQETQYF
TGTGCCAGCAGCCGCCTGGGACAGGCGCAAGAGACCCAGTACTTC
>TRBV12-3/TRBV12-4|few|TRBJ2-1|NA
CASSFGGQYNEQFF
TGTGCCAGCAGTTTCGGGGGGCAGTACAATGAGCAGTTCTTC
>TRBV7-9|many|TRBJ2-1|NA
CASSWGATYNEQFF
TGTGCCAGCTCCTGGGGCGCTACCTACAATGAGCAGTTCTTC
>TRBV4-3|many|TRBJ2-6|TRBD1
CASSQEGQSGANVLTF
TGCGCCAGCAGCCAAGAGGGACAGTCTGGGGCCAACGTCCTGACTTTC
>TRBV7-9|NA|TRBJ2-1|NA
CASSLRRIGTLNEQFF
TGTGCCAGCAGCTTAAGACGGATAGGCACCCTCAATGAGCAGTTCTTC
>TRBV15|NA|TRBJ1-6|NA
CATSRDRENSPLHF
TGTGCCACCAGCAGAGATCGGGAGAATTCACCCCTCCACTTT
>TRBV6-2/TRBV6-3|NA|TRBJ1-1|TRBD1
CASSQGTVHAFF
TGTGCCAGCAGTCAAGGGACAGTCCACGCTTTCTTT
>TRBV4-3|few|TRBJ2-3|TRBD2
CASSQDPSGGISTDTQYF
TGCGCCAGCAGCCAAGATCCTAGCGGGGGAATAAGCACAGATACGCAGTATTTT
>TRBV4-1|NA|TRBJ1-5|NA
CASSQYGDRNQPQHF
TGCGCCAGCAGCCAATACGGGGATAGGAATCAGCCCCAGCATTTT
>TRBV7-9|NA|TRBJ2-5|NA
CASSQQGTETQYF
TGTGCCAGCAGCCAACAGGGTACGGAGACCCAGTACTTC
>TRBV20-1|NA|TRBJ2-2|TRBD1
CSASEGDRDTGELFF
TGCAGTGCTAGTGAGGGAGACAGGGACACCGGGGAGCTGTTTTTT
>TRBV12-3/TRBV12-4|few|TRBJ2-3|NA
CASSSGASTDTQYF
TGTGCCAGCAGTTCCGGGGCATCCACAGATACGCAGTATTTT